The 10 T cell receptor beta chains below come from one sample, sequenced in a study of monozygotic twins with inflammatory bowel disease. For each CDR3 protein, TCRdb gives one entry from its re-call of the 5' RACE reads, without DNA. Reported are some 330,000 distinct CDR3 sequences; the ten largest clones contain 5.6%. The sequenced sample was blood. These receptors all come from a human donor with ulcerative colitis or Crohn's disease, or a healthy co-twin of an affected twin (not recorded which).

This chain uses TRBV18 with TRBJ1-2; TCRdb's D gene call, TRBD1, goes unchecked for lack of DNA. Germline CDR1 is KGHSH and CDR2 is LQKENI. The CDR3 covers 16 residues. The CDR3 reads CASSPFPGPQVGGYTF.

The rearrangement links TRBV19 to TRBJ2-5; with no DNA, the TCRdb D assignment of TRBD1 cannot be verified. Germline lookup yields CDR1 LNHDA and CDR2 SQIVND (reference sequence). The CDR3 runs to 14 residues. The CDR3 here is CASSIQGMSETQYF. The full variable domain, in which reference TRBV19 and TRBJ2-5 provide the parts outside the CDR3, is DGGITQSPKYLFRKEGQNVTLSCEQNLNHDAMYWYRQDPGQGLRLIYYSQIVNDFQKGDIAEGYSVSREKKESFPLTVTSAQKNPTAFYLCASSIQGMSETQYFGPGTRLLVL.

V usage is TRBV30 and J usage is TRBJ2-2; checking the TCRdb D call of TRBD2 is not possible without DNA. The germline V gene has CDR1 GTSNPN and CDR2 SVGIG (reference sequence). This CDR3 has 15 amino acids. The CDR3 is CAWSKLGGHTGELFF.

CDR3 sequence: CASSKEGDRTDLYANTGELFF. The chain is built from TRBV21-1 and TRBJ2-2; the TRBD1 assignment by TCRdb is unverifiable without DNA. TRBV21-1 is a documented pseudogene. This CDR3 is 21 amino acids long.

This sequence joins TRBV10-3 and TRBJ2-1; TCRdb designates TRBD2, a call that cannot be tested without DNA. Germline V gene data show CDR1 as ENHRY and CDR2 as SYGVKD. CDR3 length: 20 residues. The CDR3 reads CAISAMPGLAGGPSYNEQFF.

The V call is TRBV10-3, the J call TRBJ2-3; TCRdb gives TRBD1 as the D gene, but with no DNA this cannot be confirmed. The germline gives CDR1 ENHRY, CDR2 SYGVKD. This CDR3 is 14 amino acids long. CDR3 sequence: CAISENPRVDTQYF.

CDR3: CASSLAKRNEQFF. The rearrangement uses TRBV7-2 and TRBJ2-1. The germline CDR1 and CDR2 sequences are SGHTA and FQGNSA. The CDR3 runs 13 residues.

The chain has TRBV5-5 and TRBJ2-5. The CDR3 contains 13 residues. Looked up from germline, CDR1 is SGHKS and CDR2 is YYEKEE (reference sequence). CDR3 amino acids: CASSFYALETQYF.

The V call is TRBV20-1, the J call TRBJ2-1; TCRdb's D call, TRBD2, is unchecked because there is no DNA. The CDR3 runs 11 residues. Per germline, CDR1 DFQATT and CDR2 SNEGSKA (reference sequence). The CDR3 here is CSAKLEVEQFF.

This chain uses TRBV5-1 with TRBJ2-7; absent DNA, TCRdb's TRBD1 call cannot be checked. The CDR3 is 15 amino acids. Per germline, CDR1 SGHRS and CDR2 YFSETQ. CDR3 region: CASSPTGAAPYEQYF.